The TCR beta chain described here comes from a study of siplizumab effects on memory and regulatory T cells (dated by TCRdb to between 2018 and 2020). For the study in its entirety: The study looked at the effect of siplizumab, an anti-CD2 antibody, on alloreactive T-cell subsets in allogeneic mixed lymphocyte reactions made from human PBMCs. General study outcomes and caveats: The suppressive function of proliferating Tregs from siplizumab cultures was not functionally confirmed. Because sequences at frequencies below about 10^-5 were poorly captured, only a minor fraction of alloreactive clones could be mapped back to unstimulated subsets. Greater diversity appeared to be present in unstimulated naive T cells than in memory T cells, and a substantial contribution to the alloresponse seemed to be made by naive cells. A naive or memory phenotype could not be assigned to roughly 75-95% of proliferating CD4+ or CD8+ clones. The cumulative frequency of alloreactive sequences that could be traced back to unstimulated CD4+ memory T cells was significantly reduced by siplizumab. Among mappable alloreactive CD4+ clones, the Treg-derived fraction averaged approximately 66% with siplizumab versus 25% to 30% in control reactions.

The library was produced with the immunoSEQ multiplex PCR assay. Around 92,000 TCR templates per sample were assayed by the deep sequencing platform. Genomic DNA extracted from sorted T cells was used for TCRbeta CDR3 sequencing. The authors' analysis ran thus. The R programming language was used for clonal analysis of the TCRbeta CDR3 data. Comparing unstimulated samples against CFSE-low samples taken after the reaction was how alloreactive CD4+ and CD8+ clones were defined. Regulatory or non-regulatory origin of alloreactive CD4+ clones was assigned by matching sequences to the sorted unstimulated Treg and non-Treg repertoires. TCRdb carries this immuneACCESS record with in-frame sequences only. Its versions omit some clonotypes, under half of them owing to an unresolved V gene in the studies checked, with the rest unexplained. V and J calls plus clone size are reproduced from that table; the DNA served to infer D and trimming. The sample table records approximately 56,000 clones; around 98% of these occur just once. The ten biggest clones cover about 1% of the sample.

In addition, sequencing in three donor pairs included unstimulated CD8+ effector memory subsets alongside CD4+ naive, CD8+ naive, CD8+ TEMRA and CD4+ memory subsets. Sorted unstimulated T cells and proliferating T cells recovered from mixed lymphocyte reactions underwent TCRbeta CDR3 sequencing. Fresh whole blood from about ten HLA-typed healthy donors served as the source for isolating PBMCs. In the case of this clone: It has no known antigen specificity. The record has no base qualities; no much larger clone is one base away.

Sequenced: naive CD8+ T cells sorted from blood. Interpreted using the paper, the cell subset or site label stands for: unstimulated naive T cells. The sequence was obtained from a human donor in good health.

CDR3 sequence: CASSSGAEAFF. In nucleotide form, the sequence is TGTGCCAGCAGTTCCGGAGCTGAAGCTTTCTTT. The chain couples TRBV27 to TRBJ1-1; no D gene is confidently identified. The germline ends are 6 bases apart after V is trimmed by 4 bases and J by 6 bases. CDR1 and CDR2 (MNHEY, SMNVEV) derive from the germline V gene (reference sequence). The CDR3 spans 11 residues, from the cysteine through the phenylalanine. Only the CDR3 part of the read is kept: 33 bases, read in frame from the first base.